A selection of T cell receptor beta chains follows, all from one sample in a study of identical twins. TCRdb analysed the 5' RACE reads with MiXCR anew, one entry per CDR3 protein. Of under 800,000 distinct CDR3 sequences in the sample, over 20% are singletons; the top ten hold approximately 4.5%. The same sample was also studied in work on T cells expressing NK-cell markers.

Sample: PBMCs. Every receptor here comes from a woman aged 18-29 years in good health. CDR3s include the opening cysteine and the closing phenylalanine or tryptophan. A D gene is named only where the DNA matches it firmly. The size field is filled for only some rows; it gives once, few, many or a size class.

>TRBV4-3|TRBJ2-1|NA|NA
CASSQDSRAYRHEQFF
TGCGCCAGCAGCCAAGATTCTCGGGCTTACCGCCATGAGCAGTTCTTC
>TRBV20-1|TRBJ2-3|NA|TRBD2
CSARDPLEDGRGKEISTDTQYF
TGCAGTGCTAGAGACCCCCTCGAGGACGGGAGGGGGAAAGAGATTAGCACAGATACGCAGTATTTT
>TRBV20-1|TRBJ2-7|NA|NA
CSAGAPDSSYEQYF
TGCAGTGCTGGGGCCCCGGACAGCTCCTACGAGCAGTACTTC
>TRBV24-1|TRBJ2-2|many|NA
CATSDSASYTGELFF
TGTGCCACCAGTGATTCGGCCTCCTACACCGGGGAGCTGTTTTTT
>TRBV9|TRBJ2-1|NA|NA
CASSVSGGYYNEQFF
TGTGCCAGCAGCGTAAGTGGGGGTTACTACAATGAGCAGTTCTTC
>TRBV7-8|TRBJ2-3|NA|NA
CASSPPLEDTQYF
TGTGCCAGCAGCCCACCTTTAGAGGATACGCAGTATTTT
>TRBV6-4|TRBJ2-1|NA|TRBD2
CASSDRGGPTYNEQFF
TGTGCCAGCAGTGACCGCGGGGGGCCGACCTACAATGAGCAGTTCTTC
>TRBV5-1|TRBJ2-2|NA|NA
CASRTTSPLDTGELFF
TGCGCCAGCAGAACCACTTCACCCTTAGACACCGGGGAGCTGTTTTTT
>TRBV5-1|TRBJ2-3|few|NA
CASSLYGSDTDTQYF
TGCGCCAGCAGCTTGTACGGGTCTGACACAGATACGCAGTATTTT
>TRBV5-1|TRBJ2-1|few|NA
CASSLGILALNEQFF
TGCGCCAGCAGCTTGGGTATCCTAGCCCTCAATGAGCAGTTCTTC